This T cell receptor beta chain was sequenced for a study of Ad26.COV2.S vaccination and SARS-CoV-2 variants. The overall study: Donor got 5x10^10 or 1x10^11 viral particles of Ad26.COV2.S. Study-level points and caveats: Compared with placebo recipients, vaccine recipients had higher spike-specific TCR breadth. Considerable breadth of spike-specific CD8+ and CD4+ T cell responses has reportedly been documented following vaccination.

A note on this clone: What it recognizes is unknown.

Libraries were prepared by immunoSEQ multiplex PCR; TCRdb keeps only in-frame clonotypes and omits some of them. The profile shows hundreds of thousands of clones, 88% of them singletons. The CDR3 has 14 amino acids. The V end lost 6 bases, the J end lost 2 bases, and 11 bases lay between the germline ends. Per the germline V gene, CDR1 is MDHEN and CDR2 is SYDVKM. Treatment reported: roughly 19 received Ad26.COV2.S at low or high dose, single or two shots; roughly five received placebo; per-sample allocation not given. Day 63 after the first injection of vaccine or placebo was the sampling time. Adults aged 18-55 years in Boston included the donor.

The receptor was derived from a person aged 18-60 years who received the Ad26.COV2.S COVID-19 vaccine or a placebo. The chain employs TRBV28 and TRBJ1-5; D is uncertain. The source was peripheral blood, collected in a trial of Ad26.COV2.S vaccine versus placebo. The chain's CDR3 is CASRREYGNQPQHF. The DNA for the CDR3 is TGTGCCAGCAGACGGGAATATGGCAATCAGCCCCAGCATTTT.